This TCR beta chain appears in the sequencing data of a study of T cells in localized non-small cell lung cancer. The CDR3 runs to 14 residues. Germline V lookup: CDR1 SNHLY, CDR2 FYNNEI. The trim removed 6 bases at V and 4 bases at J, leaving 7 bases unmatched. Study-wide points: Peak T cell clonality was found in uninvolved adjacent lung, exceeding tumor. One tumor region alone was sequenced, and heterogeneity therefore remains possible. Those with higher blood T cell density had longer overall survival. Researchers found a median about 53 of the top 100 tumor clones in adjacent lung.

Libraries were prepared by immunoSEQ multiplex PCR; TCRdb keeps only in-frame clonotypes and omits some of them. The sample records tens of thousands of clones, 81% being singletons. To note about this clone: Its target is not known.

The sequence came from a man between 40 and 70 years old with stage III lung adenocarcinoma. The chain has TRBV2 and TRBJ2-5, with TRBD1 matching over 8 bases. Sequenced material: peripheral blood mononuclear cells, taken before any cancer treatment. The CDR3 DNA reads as TGTGCCAGCAGCAGGGGGCGGCTCGGAGAGACCCAGTACTTC. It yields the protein CASSRGRLGETQYF.